This T cell receptor beta chain was identified in a study of ipilimumab plus nivolumab after autologous stem cell transplantation. Germline V gene lookup returns CDR1 MNHEY and CDR2 SMNVEV (reference sequence). CDR3 size: 16 residues. The V end lost 6 bases, the J end lost 0 bases, and 14 bases lay between the germline ends. Clones were sequenced by immunoSEQ multiplex PCR, and TCRdb holds only the in-frame ones, with some missing. The table shows around 45,000 clones, with about 88% occurring only once. Checkpoint therapy with ipilimumab 1 mg/kg began 14 to 28 days after transplant. Dosing: nivolumab 3 mg/kg IV, weeks 1, 4, 7, 10, then every two weeks to week 26. This clone was found a few times.

The TCR originated in a male donor with multiple myeloma. V is TRBV27 and J is TRBJ2-2, with D possibly matching TRBD1 (5 bases). The input for sequencing was PBMCs, taken in a trial of ipilimumab plus nivolumab as post-transplant consolidation. CDR3 nucleotide sequence: TGTGCCAGCAGCCGCCTGGGGCGGTCGAACACCGGGGAGCTGTTTTTT. As protein: CASSRLGRSNTGELFF.